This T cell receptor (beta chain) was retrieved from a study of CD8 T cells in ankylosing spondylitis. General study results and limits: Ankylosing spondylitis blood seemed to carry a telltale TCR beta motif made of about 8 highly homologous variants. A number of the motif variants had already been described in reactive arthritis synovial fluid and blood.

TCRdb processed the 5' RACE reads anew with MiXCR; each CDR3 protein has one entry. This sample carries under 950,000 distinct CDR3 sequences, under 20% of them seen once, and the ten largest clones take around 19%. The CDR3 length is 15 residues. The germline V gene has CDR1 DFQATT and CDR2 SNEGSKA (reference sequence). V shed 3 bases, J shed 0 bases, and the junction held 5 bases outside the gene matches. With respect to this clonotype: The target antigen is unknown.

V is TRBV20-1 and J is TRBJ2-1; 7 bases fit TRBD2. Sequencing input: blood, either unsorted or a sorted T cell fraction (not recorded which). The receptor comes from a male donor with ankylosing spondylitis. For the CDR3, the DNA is TGCAGTGCTAGCTTAGCGGGTAGCTCCTACAATGAGCAGTTCTTC. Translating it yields CSASLAGSSYNEQFF.